These 14 T cell receptor beta chains were all obtained from the same sample, sequenced in a study of shared clonotypes between healthy human individuals. The assay was immunoSEQ multiplex PCR, and TCRdb's table has in-frame clones only and misses some. The sample has about 1.1 million clones; 70% to 85% are singletons. The sample taken for sequencing was memory CD4+ T cells from PBMCs. Subset here: CD45RA-negative fraction. Source of these receptors: a man aged 18-30 years in good health. Some clones in this sample may be carry-over from other donors' samples.

This clone was counted a few times. The rearrangement links TRBV7-8 to TRBJ1-2; tentative D call: TRBD1 (6 bases). The CDR3 extends over 14 amino acids. Germline values: CDR1 SGHVS, CDR2 FQNEAQ. The V end lost 2 bases, the J end lost 4 bases, and 11 bases lay between the germline ends. The CDR3 sequence: CASSLNRASYGYTF. The CDR3 nucleotides are TGTGCCAGCAGCTTAAACAGGGCCTCCTATGGCTACACCTTC.

The chain is built from TRBV9 and TRBJ1-3; D is undetermined. Germline CDR1 and CDR2: SGDLS and YYNGEE. The V end was cut by 4 bases, the J end by 0 bases, with 14 bases between. This CDR3 has 16 amino acids. CDR3 amino acids: CASSPGRLLSGNTIYF. CDR3 DNA sequence: TGTGCCAGCAGCCCAGGACGGCTACTCTCTGGAAACACCATATATTTT.

The rearrangement joins TRBV5-1 to TRBJ2-5; D ambiguous. V dropped 4 bases and J dropped 5 bases, with 18 bases sitting between them. The CDR3 sequence is 15 residues long. Germline values: CDR1 SGHRS, CDR2 YFSETQ. CDR3 sequence reads: CASSTYRNGQETQYF. CDR3 coding DNA: TGCGCCAGCAGCACCTACCGAAATGGGCAGGAGACCCAGTACTTC.

Turning to this clone: The sample holds other DNA sequences that translate to the same CDR3. This CDR3 is CASSPGTGVYEQYF. The CDR3 nucleotides are TGTGCCAGCTCCCCCGGGACAGGGGTCTACGAGCAGTACTTC. This chain links TRBV18 with TRBJ2-7; 10 bases match TRBD1. The germline V gene encodes CDR1 KGHSH and CDR2 LQKENI. V gave up 6 bases and J gave up 3 bases; unmatched junction bases: 5. This CDR3 comprises 14 residues.

This clone was counted only a few times. The V call is TRBV10-3, the J call TRBJ2-1; tentative D call: TRBD2 (6 bases). This CDR3 comprises 14 residues. The germline V gene encodes CDR1 ENHRY and CDR2 SYGVKD. V was clipped by 3 bases and J by 6 bases, with 12 bases between them. As DNA, the CDR3 is TGTGCCATCAGTGAATCCCAGACTAGCAATGAGCAGTTCTTC. Encoded protein: CAISESQTSNEQFF.

About this clone itself: The same CDR3 is also encoded by other DNA sequences in this sample. The gene calls are TRBV28 and TRBJ2-7; D gene unclear. The CDR3 runs 14 residues. The ends were cut back, 6 bases at V and 0 bases at J, with 12 bases in the middle. The germline CDR1 and CDR2 sequences are MDHEN and SYDVKM. The chain's CDR3 is CASSLTPSSYEQYF. CDR3 nucleotide sequence: TGTGCCAGCAGCCTTACCCCGTCCTCCTACGAGCAGTACTTC.

The gene calls are TRBV7-8 and TRBJ2-7; D is unresolved. CDR1 SGHVS and CDR2 FQNEAQ come from the germline V gene. Trimming cost V 6 bases and J 2 bases, with 11 bases left between them. The CDR3 consists of 13 residues. The CDR3 reads CASRPKGTYEQYF. The CDR3 DNA reads TGTGCCAGCAGGCCCAAAGGCACCTACGAGCAGTACTTC.

This chain links TRBV28 with TRBJ1-2; tentatively, D is TRBD1 (5 bases). CDR3 length equals 14 residues. Trimming stripped 3 bases from V and 6 bases from J, with 14 bases between. Germline V gene lookup returns CDR1 MDHEN and CDR2 SYDVKM. CDR3 nucleotide sequence: TGTGCCAGCAGTTTTCGGGGGTTCCCTCATGGCTACACCTTC. It specifies CASSFRGFPHGYTF.

This clone was seen just once. The chain recombines TRBV6-4 with TRBJ1-2; D is ambiguous. The CDR3 totals 13 residues. Germline values: CDR1 MRHNA, CDR2 SNTAGT. Trimming cost V 5 bases and J 4 bases, with 11 bases left between them. The CDR3: CASSLGRSYGYTF. CDR3 nucleotide sequence: TGTGCCAGCAGTCTCGGACGGTCCTATGGCTACACCTTC.

As to this clone: Other DNA sequences in the sample encode the same CDR3. The chain employs TRBV5-4 and TRBJ1-1; no clear D gene. Between the trimmed V and J ends, which lost 0 bases and 7 bases, there was a span of 7 bases. This CDR3 comprises 12 residues. The germline V gene has CDR1 SGHNT and CDR2 YYREEE (reference sequence). This chain's CDR3 is CASSLVGGEAFF. CDR3 in DNA: TGTGCCAGCAGCTTGGTGGGAGGTGAAGCTTTCTTT.

V is TRBV10-3 and J is TRBJ2-3, with TRBD2 matching over 12 bases. This CDR3 has 15 residues. J gave up 7 bases and V 2 bases, and 4 bases lay outside the gene matches. From germline, CDR1 is ENHRY and CDR2 SYGVKD. DNA for the CDR3: TGTGCCATCAGTGAGCTAGCGGGAGGGCCGAATACGCAGTATTTT. Amino acids: CAISELAGGPNTQYF.

This chain joins TRBV6-5 and TRBJ1-5; D is perhaps TRBD1 (5 bases). Trimming took off 2 bases at V and 5 bases at J, with 13 bases between the two ends. The CDR3 has 15 residues. Germline V gene lookup returns CDR1 MNHEY and CDR2 SVGAGI. For the CDR3, the DNA is TGTGCCAGCAGTTACAACAGGTACGGGGATCAGCCCCAGCATTTT. This translates into CASSYNRYGDQPQHF.

The chain links TRBV19 to TRBJ2-3; D possibly corresponds to TRBD2 (5 bases). CDR3 size: 14 residues. Per germline, CDR1 LNHDA and CDR2 SQIVND (reference sequence). V lost 6 bases to trimming and J lost 2 bases, with 12 bases between them. CDR3 in DNA: TGTGCCAGTAGGCAGAGGGCGGTCACAGATACGCAGTATTTT. This encodes CASRQRAVTDTQYF.

This clone was recorded once. The chain recombines TRBV9 with TRBJ2-2, with 9 bases that match TRBD2. Germline assignment: CDR1 SGDLS and CDR2 YYNGEE. J was trimmed by 5 bases and V by 4 bases; bases with no gene match: 6. The CDR3 runs 15 residues. CDR3: CASSLAGVITGELFF. The CDR3 DNA follows: TGTGCCAGCAGCTTAGCGGGAGTGATAACCGGGGAGCTGTTTTTT.